What follows are 26 T cell receptor beta chains derived from one specimen sequenced in a study of shared T cell receptors in the human thymus. Some clones are missing from TCRdb's copy, which holds only in-frame ones; the method was immunoSEQ multiplex PCR. The table shows 500,000 to 550,000 clones, with about 84% occurring only once. This sample was shared with a second study, whose subject was human thymus T cells.

Sequencing input: thymocytes. These TCRs come from a boy less than two years old with a congenital heart defect.

The genes are TRBV7-2 and TRBJ2-3; D is perhaps TRBD1 (6 bases). The CDR3 is 14 amino acids. Germline loops: CDR1 SGHTA, CDR2 FQGNSA. Deletions cut 6 bases from V and 7 bases from J, with 17 bases between. CDR3 DNA sequence: TGTGCCAGCAGGTCTACAGGGCTCTTGAATACGCAGTATTTT. Protein sequence: CASRSTGLLNTQYF.

V and J are TRBV9 and TRBJ2-3; D is perhaps TRBD2 (5 bases). Germline V gene data show CDR1 as SGDLS and CDR2 as YYNGEE. Trimming removed 7 bases from V and 0 bases from J, with 21 bases in between. The CDR3 has 17 residues. CDR3 nucleotides: TGTGCCAGCGATACTAGTCCCCTAATTACTAGCACAGATACGCAGTATTTT. It codes for CASDTSPLITSTDTQYF.

The DNA of the CDR3 is TGTGCCAGCAGCACCACAGGGGGATCCACTGAAGCTTTCTTT. Translated: CASSTTGGSTEAFF. The J gene is TRBJ1-1, the V gene TRBV11-2, with 8 bases that match TRBD1. The CDR3 contains 14 residues. Germline values: CDR1 SGHAT, CDR2 FQNNGV. V gave up 5 bases and J gave up 4 bases; unmatched junction bases: 6.

The V call is TRBV28, the J call TRBJ2-1; D gene ambiguous. This CDR3 is built from 15 residues. Germline CDR1 is MDHEN and CDR2 is SYDVKM. Between the trimmed V and J ends, which lost 6 bases and 0 bases, there was a span of 12 bases. The CDR3 loop is CASSVCPSSYNEQFF. CDR3 DNA sequence: TGTGCCAGCAGCGTATGCCCGAGCTCCTACAATGAGCAGTTCTTC.

This sequence joins TRBV4-1 and TRBJ2-3; a weak D match, TRBD1 (5 bases). Germline V lookup: CDR1 MGHRA, CDR2 YSYEKL. V was shortened by 10 bases and J by 0 bases, with 14 bases between the two germline ends. The CDR3 runs to 14 residues. The CDR3 bases are TGCGCCAACCAGGGCCCCGACAGCACAGATACGCAGTATTTT. Its protein product is CANQGPDSTDTQYF.

The chain combines TRBV4-1 with TRBJ2-5, with 7 bases lining up with TRBD2. Germline trimming cut 4 bases from V and 2 bases from J; bases unmatched to any gene: 10. This CDR3 comprises 16 residues. Germline V gives CDR1 MGHRA, CDR2 YSYEKL. The CDR3, as DNA: TGCGCCAGCAGCCCTGGGGGTGAGCGGGATCAAGAGACCCAGTACTTC. Protein sequence: CASSPGGERDQETQYF.

V usage is TRBV6-5 and J usage is TRBJ2-7; TRBD2 aligns across 10 bases. J was trimmed by 4 bases and V by 10 bases; bases with no gene match: 7. The CDR3 totals 13 residues. CDR1 is MNHEY and CDR2 is SVGAGI in the germline V gene. CDR3 loop: CATSSGSGYEQYF. CDR3 sequence (DNA): TGTGCCACCTCTAGCGGGAGTGGGTACGAGCAGTACTTC.

Of note for this clone: Other nucleotide sequences from this sample produce the same CDR3. The chain is built from TRBV27 and TRBJ1-2; 8 bases map to TRBD1. Germline V gene lookup returns CDR1 MNHEY and CDR2 SMNVEV (reference sequence). V gave up 6 bases and J gave up 3 bases; unmatched junction bases: 6. This CDR3 is built from 14 residues. The CDR3 region is CASRPGQGDYGYTF. The CDR3 region has the DNA TGTGCCAGCAGGCCTGGACAGGGAGACTATGGCTACACCTTC.

The genes are TRBV10-1 and TRBJ2-3; D is perhaps TRBD2 (5 bases). The CDR3 contains 16 residues. The V gene's germline CDR1 is WNHNN and CDR2 SYGVQD (reference sequence). V was pared by 0 bases and J by 1 base, with 11 bases between. CDR3 nucleotides: TGCGCCAGCAGTGAGTCAACTAGGTCGGGCACAGATACGCAGTATTTT. Amino acids: CASSESTRSGTDTQYF.

The table lists this clone with a few counts. The V gene is TRBV6-1, the J gene TRBJ1-5, with 8 bases lining up with TRBD1. With V trimmed by 4 bases and J by 0 bases, 8 bases remained unmatched. CDR1 and CDR2 (germline): MNHNS, SASEGT. This CDR3 comprises 17 residues. CDR3 loop: CASSVVRGRVSNQPQHF. The CDR3 bases are TGTGCCAGCAGTGTGGTCAGGGGGCGCGTTAGCAATCAGCCCCAGCATTTT.

The genes are TRBV7-8 and TRBJ2-7, with D uncertain. The CDR3 spans 12 residues. Germline lookup yields CDR1 SGHVS and CDR2 FQNEAQ. Trimming removed 5 bases from V and 7 bases from J, with 12 bases in between. The DNA for the CDR3 is TGTGCCAGCAGCAAGACACTCTGGGAGCAGTACTTC. Translating it yields CASSKTLWEQYF.

The chain combines TRBV11-3 with TRBJ2-1; D is possibly TRBD1 (5 bases). CDR3 length: 16 amino acids. The V end lost 0 bases, the J end lost 1 base, and 10 bases lay between the germline ends. Per the germline V gene, CDR1 is SGHNT and CDR2 is YENEEA. CDR3 region: CASSLDPGPSYNEQFF. The CDR3 DNA sequence: TGTGCCAGCAGCTTAGATCCAGGGCCGTCCTACAATGAGCAGTTCTTC.

This clone has more than one count but fewer than ten. V usage is TRBV10-3 and J usage is TRBJ2-7; 7 bases match TRBD1. The CDR3 contains 17 residues. V was clipped by 10 bases and J by 3 bases; unmatched bases: 21. Per the germline V gene, CDR1 is ENHRY and CDR2 is SYGVKD. CDR3 protein: CATNPTAGTAKIYEQYF. Here the CDR3 DNA reads TGTGCCACGAATCCTACGGCCGGGACAGCGAAGATCTACGAGCAGTACTTC.

The CDR3: CSVVSGRRETQYF. The CDR3 nucleotides read TGCAGCGTTGTTAGCGGGAGGAGAGAGACCCAGTACTTC. The gene calls are TRBV29-1 and TRBJ2-5; TRBD2 matches at 10 bases. The CDR3 sequence is 13 residues long. The ends lost 4 bases at V and 4 bases at J; junction bases unmatched: 3. Germline-derived CDR1 and CDR2 are SQVTM and ANQGSEA.

The rearrangement links TRBV25-1 to TRBJ2-5, with 7 bases aligning to TRBD2. The V segment lost 6 bases and the J segment 3 bases; nucleotides outside the gene matches: 4. Germline V gene sequence: CDR1 MGHDK, CDR2 SYGVNS. CDR3 length equals 13 residues. The CDR3 protein is CASRTGRKETQYF. The DNA of the CDR3 is TGTGCCAGCAGAACCGGGAGGAAAGAGACCCAGTACTTC.

This chain joins TRBV4-2 and TRBJ1-5; possibly TRBD1 for D (5 bases). V lost 0 bases to trimming and J lost 6 bases, with 6 bases between them. Germline V CDR1 and CDR2: LGHNA, YNFKEQ. This CDR3 is 13 amino acids long. The DNA of the CDR3 is TGTGCCAGCAGCCAAGATGGGGCTCAGCCCCAGCATTTT. It yields the protein CASSQDGAQPQHF.

This sequence joins TRBV4-1 and TRBJ2-2, with TRBD1 identical over 9 bases. CDR1 and CDR2 (germline): MGHRA, YSYEKL. Germline trimming cut 0 bases from V and 2 bases from J; bases unmatched to any gene: 13. The CDR3 sequence is 20 residues long. DNA for the CDR3: TGCGCCAGCAGCCAAGATAGGAAATACCGGGACAGGGATAACACCGGGGAGCTGTTTTTT. Its translation: CASSQDRKYRDRDNTGELFF.

The genes are TRBV12-5 and TRBJ1-4; D ambiguous. This CDR3 is 16 amino acids long. V was trimmed by 3 bases and J by 8 bases, leaving 19 bases between them. The V gene's germline CDR1 is LGHNT and CDR2 FRNRAP. The CDR3 loop reads CASGFTSGRYLEKLFF. CDR3 coding DNA: TGTGCTAGTGGTTTTACGTCAGGTCGGTATTTGGAAAAACTGTTTTTT.

The V call is TRBV28, the J call TRBJ2-6, with 10 nucleotides matching TRBD1. The germline V gene has CDR1 MDHEN and CDR2 SYDVKM. There are 22 residues in the CDR3. J gave up 1 base and V 7 bases, and 22 bases lay outside the gene matches. The CDR3 loop is CASILGRLAGDRGRSGANVLTF. As DNA, the CDR3 is TGTGCCAGCATCCTAGGAAGGTTGGCGGGGGACAGGGGCCGATCTGGGGCCAACGTCCTGACTTTC.

The chain links TRBV27 to TRBJ1-4, with D possibly matching TRBD1 (5 bases). This CDR3 has 15 residues. In germline, CDR1 is MNHEY, CDR2 SMNVEV (reference sequence). V was pared by 5 bases and J by 8 bases, with 18 bases between. CDR3 bases: TGTGCCAGCAGTATAACAGGTCCTCGCACCGAAAAACTGTTTTTT. This encodes CASSITGPRTEKLFF.

The J gene is TRBJ2-7, the V gene TRBV7-9, with D possibly matching TRBD2 (5 bases). V was trimmed by 1 base and J by 6 bases, leaving 16 bases between them. CDR1 and CDR2 from the germline V gene are SEHNR and FQNEAQ (reference sequence). The CDR3 is made up of 15 amino acids. CDR3 region: CASSLGAEGAIEQYF. The DNA of the CDR3 is TGTGCCAGCAGCTTAGGAGCGGAAGGAGCGATCGAGCAGTACTTC.

This clone has more than one count but fewer than ten. V gene TRBV30 combines with J gene TRBJ2-3; D is unclear. This CDR3 region has 15 residues. Trimming pared 0 bases from V and 1 base from J, leaving 11 bases between. Germline lookup yields CDR1 GTSNPN and CDR2 SVGIG (reference sequence). Written as DNA, the CDR3 is TGTGCCTGGAGTGTACCGCGCCGGGGCACAGATACGCAGTATTTT. Amino acid sequence: CAWSVPRRGTDTQYF.

V and J are TRBV7-9 and TRBJ2-2, with 7 nucleotides matching TRBD1. V shed 1 base and J 4 bases; nucleotides not matched to a gene: 15. Germline V CDR1 and CDR2: SEHNR, FQNEAQ (reference sequence). This CDR3 has 19 residues. The CDR3 is CASSLVRTGHPYGTGELFF. As DNA, the CDR3 is TGTGCCAGCAGCTTAGTCCGGACAGGACATCCCTACGGCACCGGGGAGCTGTTTTTT.

On this clone itself: Additional DNA sequences in this sample encode the identical CDR3. The rearrangement uses TRBV2 and TRBJ1-2; no clear D. The germline V gene has CDR1 SNHLY and CDR2 FYNNEI. The CDR3 is 14 residues long. Trimming removed 0 bases from V and 6 bases from J, with 11 bases in between. CDR3 amino acids: CASSEAHVADGYTF. The CDR3 DNA follows: TGTGCCAGCAGTGAAGCGCACGTGGCGGATGGCTACACCTTC.

The chain has TRBV7-9 and TRBJ1-1, with D possibly matching TRBD1 (5 bases). Looked up from germline, CDR1 is SEHNR and CDR2 is FQNEAQ (reference sequence). Trimming stripped 1 base from V and 1 base from J, with 13 bases between. The length of the CDR3 is 16 residues. The CDR3 region is CASSLGGRRGNTEAFF. The CDR3 region has the DNA TGTGCCAGCAGCTTAGGGGGTAGGAGGGGGAACACTGAAGCTTTCTTT.

The CDR3 sequence: CASSFGGADTQYF. Here the CDR3 DNA reads TGTGCCAGCAGTTTTGGGGGGGCAGATACGCAGTATTTT. The genes are TRBV28 and TRBJ2-3, with TRBD2 matching over 7 bases. The CDR3 spans 13 residues. The V gene end was trimmed by 3 bases and the J gene end by 4 bases; junction bases not matched to a gene: 1. Germline values: CDR1 MDHEN, CDR2 SYDVKM. Full variable domain (rest looked up from reference TRBV28 and TRBJ2-3): DVKVTQSSRYLVKRTGEKVFLECVQDMDHENMFWYRQDPGLGLRLIYFSYDVKMKEKGDIPEGYSVSREKKERFSLILESASTNQTSMYLCASSFGGADTQYFGPGTRLTVL.